This entry lists 4 T cell receptor beta chains sequenced from one sample in a study of OX40 agonist ivuxolimab in advanced cancers. Sequencing was performed with immunoSEQ multiplex PCR; in TCRdb, only in-frame clones are kept and a portion is missing. The repertoire holds over 85,000 clones, with approximately 87% as singletons. The sequencing used CD4+ or CD8+ T cells sorted from blood, collected in a trial of the OX40 agonist ivuxolimab. Source of these receptors: an adult with an advanced solid tumor such as melanoma, head and neck, liver or kidney cancer.

The rearrangement joins TRBV10-3 to TRBJ2-5, with a weak D call TRBD1 (5 bases). V lost 5 bases and J lost 2, with 9 bases in between. Germline loops: CDR1 ENHRY, CDR2 SYGVKD. The CDR3 loop spans 13 amino acids. CDR3 nucleotide sequence: TGTGCCATCAGTCAGACAGATCAAGAGACCCAGTACTTC. Protein: CAISQTDQETQYF.

The V call is TRBV9, the J call TRBJ1-3, with D possibly TRBD1 on 6 matching bases. V shed 0 bases and J shed 0 bases, with 10 bases lying between them. The germline V gene has CDR1 SGDLS and CDR2 YYNGEE. The CDR3 has 16 amino acids. The CDR3 bases are TGTGCCAGCAGCGTAGCCGGGACAATCTCTGGAAACACCATATATTTT. Protein sequence: CASSVAGTISGNTIYF.

The genes are TRBV30 and TRBJ2-7; D not certain. The length of the CDR3 is 15 residues. Looked up from germline, CDR1 is GTSNPN and CDR2 is SVGIG (reference sequence). Trimming pared 2 bases from V and 1 base from J, leaving 15 bases between. The CDR3 here is CAWSTRQALSYEQYF. The CDR3 coding sequence is TGTGCCTGGAGTACCAGGCAGGCCCTATCCTACGAGCAGTACTTC.

The chain is built from TRBV19 and TRBJ1-3, with a weak D call TRBD1 (5 bases). Per germline, CDR1 LNHDA and CDR2 SQIVND (reference sequence). This CDR3 comprises 16 residues. The V end was cut by 4 bases, the J end by 0 bases, with 13 bases between. The CDR3 loop is CASSSTGRISGNTIYF. The CDR3 DNA reads as TGTGCCAGTAGTAGCACGGGACGGATCTCTGGAAACACCATATATTTT.